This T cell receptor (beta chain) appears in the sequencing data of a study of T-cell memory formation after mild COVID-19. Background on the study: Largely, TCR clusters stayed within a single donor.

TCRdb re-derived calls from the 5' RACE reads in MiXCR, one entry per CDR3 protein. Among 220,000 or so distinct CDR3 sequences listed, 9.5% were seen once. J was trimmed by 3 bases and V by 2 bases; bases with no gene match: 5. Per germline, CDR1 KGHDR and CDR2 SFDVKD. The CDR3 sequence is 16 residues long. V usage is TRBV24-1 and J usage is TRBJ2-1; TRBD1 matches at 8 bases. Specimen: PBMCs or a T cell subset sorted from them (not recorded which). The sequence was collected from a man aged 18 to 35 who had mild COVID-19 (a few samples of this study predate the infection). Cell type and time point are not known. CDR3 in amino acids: CATSDSDRDLYNEQFF. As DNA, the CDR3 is TGTGCCACCAGTGATTCGGACAGGGACCTCTACAATGAGCAGTTCTTC.